These 13 T cell receptor beta chains share one sample of origin, sequenced in a study of identical twins (dated by TCRdb to the mid-2010s). The library was obtained by 5' RACE. Sequenced on an Illumina HiSeq 2000. TCRdb passed the public sequencing reads through fastp at Q25 and MiXCR, retaining productive beta sequences. Rows with a matching CDR3 protein are joined into one entry that keeps the most common DNA and genes. Present in this sample are hundreds of thousands of distinct CDR3 sequences, roughly 8.6% of which were seen just once. Around 2.1% of the sample comes from the top ten. The data were also submitted as part of a second study, on yellow fever vaccine responses in identical twins.

The sequenced material came from memory (CD45RO+) T cells sorted from blood. Explained via the paper, the cell subset or site label denotes: CD45RO+ enriched T cells. The receptors were gathered from a woman aged 18-30 years in good health.

This clonotype was counted at least ten times. The chain carries TRBV24-1 and TRBJ1-1, with 7 bases lining up with TRBD1. The V gene end was trimmed by 6 bases and the J gene end by 2 bases; junction bases not matched to a gene: 8. CDR3 length equals 15 residues. Germline lookup yields CDR1 KGHDR and CDR2 SFDVKD. CDR3: CATSSSGTVNTEAFF. For the CDR3, the DNA is TGTGCCACCAGTAGTTCCGGGACAGTAAACACTGAAGCTTTCTTT.

This clonotype was recorded at least ten times. V and J are TRBV4-1 and TRBJ1-2; 11 nucleotides match TRBD1. Germline lookup yields CDR1 MGHRA and CDR2 YSYEKL. The J segment lost 1 base and the V segment lost 1 base, leaving 5 bases of the junction unmatched. This CDR3 comprises 17 residues. The CDR3 sequence is CASSQGSGTGGNYGYTF. The CDR3 DNA follows: TGCGCCAGCAGCCAAGGATCCGGGACAGGGGGTAACTATGGCTACACCTTC.

The J gene is TRBJ1-1, the V gene TRBV5-1, with unresolved D. V was trimmed by 6 bases and J by 1 base, leaving 10 bases between them. The CDR3 totals 13 residues. Germline V gene sequence: CDR1 SGHRS, CDR2 YFSETQ. DNA of the CDR3: TGCGCCAGCAAAGTAGGGAAGAACACTGAAGCTTTCTTT. This encodes CASKVGKNTEAFF.

This clonotype occurred many times. This chain links TRBV18 with TRBJ2-3; D is ambiguous. Germline V gives CDR1 KGHSH, CDR2 LQKENI. The CDR3 contains 15 residues. The ends were cut back, 2 bases at V and 0 bases at J, with 9 bases in the middle. DNA for the CDR3: TGTGCCAGCTCACCAACTTGGCCTAGCACAGATACGCAGTATTTT. Translated, it gives CASSPTWPSTDTQYF.

Many counts were recorded for this clonotype. V gene TRBV12-3 or TRBV12-4 combines with J gene TRBJ2-7, with D possibly matching TRBD2 (5 bases). Trimming took 6 bases from V and 3 from J, leaving 21 bases between them. The CDR3 is 16 residues long. CDR3 nucleotides: TGTGCCAGCAGCCATTTGCTAGCTTTCTCGGGCTACGAGCAGTACTTC. Translated, it gives CASSHLLAFSGYEQYF.

This clonotype came up a few times. The chain employs TRBV5-4 and TRBJ2-5, with D unclear. Germline assignment: CDR1 SGHNT and CDR2 YYREEE (reference sequence). V lost 2 bases and J lost 3, with 8 bases in between. The CDR3 sequence is 13 residues long. The CDR3 bases are TGTGCCAGCAGCTTATGGGGTGAAGAGACCCAGTACTTC. Translation gives CASSLWGEETQYF. The full variable domain, rest sourced from reference TRBV5-4 and TRBJ2-5, is ETGVTQSPTHLIKTRGQQVTLRCSSQSGHNTVSWYQQALGQGPQFIFQYYREEENGRGNFPPRFSGLQFPNYSSELNVNALELDDSALYLCASSLWGEETQYFGPGTRLLVL.

The CDR3 loop is CASRRGPNTEAFF. The CDR3 bases are TGCGCCAGCAGGCGGGGACCGAACACTGAAGCTTTCTTT. The chain employs TRBV5-1 and TRBJ1-1; a weak D match, TRBD1 (5 bases). Germline lookup yields CDR1 SGHRS and CDR2 YFSETQ. V dropped 5 bases and J dropped 1 base, with 9 bases sitting between them. This CDR3 has 13 amino acids.

This sequence joins TRBV10-3 and TRBJ2-3; 9 bases agree with TRBD2. In germline, CDR1 is ENHRY, CDR2 SYGVKD. The CDR3 spans 16 residues. V shed 10 bases and J 3 bases; nucleotides not matched to a gene: 14. The CDR3 nucleotides read TGTGCCACCTGGGGTAGCGGGAGAGGAGGGACAGATACGCAGTATTTT. This sequence encodes CATWGSGRGGTDTQYF.

This clonotype was observed a few times. V gene TRBV7-3 combines with J gene TRBJ2-3, with 8 bases that match TRBD2. The trim removed 4 bases at V and 6 bases at J, leaving 9 bases unmatched. The CDR3 runs to 15 residues. Looked up from germline, CDR1 is SGHTA and CDR2 is FQGTGA. CDR3 nucleotide sequence: TGTGCCAGCAGCTCTTCCGGGACTAGGGGGGATACGCAGTATTTT. Protein product: CASSSSGTRGDTQYF.

This clonotype was observed many times. At one boundary the junction diverges from the germline segment, which might be a read error. The V gene is TRBV2, the J gene TRBJ1-4; tentative D call: TRBD1 (5 bases). Germline values: CDR1 SNHLY, CDR2 FYNNEI. CDR3 size: 12 residues. CDR3 DNA: TGTGCCAGCAGTGAACAGGGTTTCCTGACAAATTTT. It is translated as CASSEQGFLTNF.

This clonotype was picked up a small number of times. V and J are TRBV29-1 and TRBJ1-1; possibly TRBD1 for D (6 bases). Germline CDR1 is SQVTM and CDR2 is ANQGSEA. V was clipped by 0 bases and J by 4 bases, with 9 bases between them. The CDR3 extends over 13 amino acids. The CDR3 DNA sequence: TGCAGCGTTGAAGATCTGGACAGCACTGAAGCTTTCTTT. Translation: CSVEDLDSTEAFF.

This clonotype was counted only a few times. The chain joins TRBV12-3 or TRBV12-4 to TRBJ2-2; a weak D match, TRBD1 (6 bases). CDR3 length: 15 residues. The germline V and J ends were trimmed by 5 bases and 1 base, with 11 bases remaining between them. CDR3: CASSEGTLNTGELFF. The CDR3 coding sequence is TGTGCCAGCAGTGAAGGGACACTGAACACCGGGGAGCTGTTTTTT.

V and J are TRBV5-3 and TRBJ2-1; the D call may be TRBD1 or TRBD2 (5 bases each). TRBV5-3 is sorted into the ORF group, with uncertain function. The CDR3 totals 15 residues. The V and J ends lost 4 bases and 0 bases respectively, with 11 bases between them. The CDR3 is CARSGGPFSYNEQFF. The DNA of the CDR3 is TGTGCCAGAAGCGGGGGACCTTTCTCCTACAATGAGCAGTTCTTC.